This T cell receptor beta chain was profiled in a study of response to subunit inactivated influenza vaccine. CDR1 and CDR2 from the germline V gene are MDHEN and SYDVKM. This CDR3 has 12 residues. Trimming shortened V by 5 bases and J by 6 bases, and 7 bases separated the two germline ends. Study outcomes and limitations: Each seasonal influenza vaccination recruits few new T cells, the authors suggested.

TCRdb re-analysed the RT-PCR reads in MiXCR, keeping a single row per CDR3 protein. The data contain about 530,000 distinct CDR3 sequences, about an eighth of them singletons. This clonotype was counted many times. No antigen is known for it. The rearrangement joins TRBV28 to TRBJ2-2; D is tentatively TRBD1 or TRBD2 (5 bases each). This sequence originates from a man between 50 and 59 years old who received an inactivated influenza vaccine. This material consisted of PBMCs from blood, taken on the day of vaccination. The CDR3 is CASSEGPGELFF. CDR3 bases: TGTGCCAGCAGTGAGGGGCCCGGGGAGCTGTTTTTT.